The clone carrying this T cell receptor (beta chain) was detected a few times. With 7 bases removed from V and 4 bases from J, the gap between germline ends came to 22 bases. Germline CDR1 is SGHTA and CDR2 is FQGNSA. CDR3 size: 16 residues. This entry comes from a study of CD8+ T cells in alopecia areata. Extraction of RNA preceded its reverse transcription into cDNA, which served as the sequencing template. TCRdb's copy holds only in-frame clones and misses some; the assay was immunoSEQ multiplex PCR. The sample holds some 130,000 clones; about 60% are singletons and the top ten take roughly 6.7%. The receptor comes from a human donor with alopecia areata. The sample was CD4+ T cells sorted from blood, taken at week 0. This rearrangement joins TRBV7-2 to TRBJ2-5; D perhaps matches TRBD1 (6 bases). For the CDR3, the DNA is TGTGCCAGCAACCTACAGGGTTCACTCTCCCCAGAGACCCAGTACTTC. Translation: CASNLQGSLSPETQYF. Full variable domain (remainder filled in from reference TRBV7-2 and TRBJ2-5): GAGVSQSPSNKVTEKGKDVELRCDPISGHTALYWYRQSLGQGLEFLIYFQGNSAPDKSGLPSDRFSAERTGGSVSTLTIQRTQQEDSAVYLCASNLQGSLSPETQYFGPGTRLLVL.